Each of the 27 T cell receptor beta chains below was sequenced from the same sample in a study of Graves' ophthalmopathy and Graves' hyperthyroidism. Amplification from RNA transcripts yielded the TCR beta CDR3 regions. HTBI primers were used in a first-round RT-PCR, which preceded a second-round multiplex PCR. TCRdb called the multiplex PCR reads again in MiXCR, with one record for every CDR3 protein. The sample shows 650,000 to 800,000 distinct CDR3 sequences, over 40% of them seen only once. Sequenced: peripheral blood. The receptors come from an adult man with Graves' ophthalmopathy.

This clonotype has only a few counts. The chain joins TRBV14 to TRBJ2-3, with D unresolved. V gave up 0 bases and J gave up 2 bases, with 12 bases separating them. The CDR3 sequence is 16 residues long. Germline V gives CDR1 SGHDN, CDR2 FVKESK. CDR3 sequence: CASSQDGWANTDTQYF. Here the CDR3 DNA reads TGTGCCAGCAGCCAAGATGGGTGGGCAAACACAGATACGCAGTATTTT.

This clonotype was seen at least ten times. The chain uses TRBV6-5 and TRBJ1-1; TRBD1 might be the D (6 bases). The CDR3 spans 15 residues. The germline gives CDR1 MNHEY, CDR2 SVGAGI. V was cut by 6 bases and J by 0 bases, with 14 bases left in between. CDR3 sequence reads: CASRGGQTLNTEAFF. CDR3 nucleotides: TGTGCCAGCAGGGGAGGACAGACTTTGAACACTGAAGCTTTCTTT.

In nucleotides, the CDR3 is TGTGCCAGCAGTCCCGCGTCGGGAGGAGGGTCTTACAATGAGCAGTTCTTC. Translation: CASSPASGGGSYNEQFF. This chain joins TRBV11-2 and TRBJ2-1; TRBD2 matches 7 bases. This CDR3 spans 17 amino acids. Per germline, CDR1 SGHAT and CDR2 FQNNGV. V dropped 6 bases and J dropped 4; count of bases not matched to a gene: 15. The full variable domain, in which reference TRBV11-2 and TRBJ2-1 provide the parts outside the CDR3, is EAGVAQSPRYKIIEKRQSVAFWCNPISGHATLYWYQQILGQGPKLLIQFQNNGVVDDSQLPKDRFSAERLKGVDSTLKIQPAKLEDSAVYLCASSPASGGGSYNEQFFGPGTRLTVL.

This clonotype was observed a handful of times. The chain links TRBV5-1 to TRBJ2-7; the match to TRBD2 covers 7 bases. Germline CDR1 and CDR2: SGHRS and YFSETQ. There are 15 residues in the CDR3. The J segment lost 4 bases and the V segment lost 3 bases, leaving 10 bases of the junction unmatched. CDR3: CASSSRVQGGYEQYF. Here the CDR3 DNA reads TGCGCCAGCAGCTCCCGGGTGCAGGGAGGGTACGAGCAGTACTTC. Filled out from reference TRBV5-1 and TRBJ2-7, the complete variable domain reads KAGVTQTPRYLIKTRGQQVTLSCSPISGHRSVSWYQQTPGQGLQFLFEYFSETQRNKGNFPGRFSGRQFSNSRSEMNVSTLELGDSALYLCASSSRVQGGYEQYFGPGTRLTVT.

This clonotype occurred many times. V and J are TRBV20-1 and TRBJ1-2; 7 bases agree with TRBD1. The germline V gene encodes CDR1 DFQATT and CDR2 SNEGSKA (reference sequence). The CDR3 totals 12 residues. CDR3 in DNA: TGCACCGTCGGGACAGCTAACTATGGCTACACCTTC. It specifies CTVGTANYGYTF.

The CDR3 region is CASSLAGTGGYDEQYF. CDR3 DNA sequence: TGTGCCAGCAGCTTGGCCGGGACAGGGGGCTACGACGAGCAGTACTTC. The rearrangement joins TRBV7-3 to TRBJ2-7, with 12 bases aligning to TRBD1. Germline CDR1 reads SGHTA; CDR2 reads FQGTGA. The CDR3 extends over 16 amino acids. V gave up 3 bases and J gave up 5 bases; unmatched junction bases: 8.

The chain couples TRBV10-3 to TRBJ1-1; D gene uncertain. Germline values: CDR1 ENHRY, CDR2 SYGVKD. V lost 5 bases, J lost 1 base, and 8 bases lay in between. This CDR3 has 13 amino acids. The CDR3 DNA reads as TGTGCCATCAGTCCGGACTGGAACACTGAAGCTTTCTTT. This encodes CAISPDWNTEAFF.

This clonotype has only a few counts. J is TRBJ2-6 and V is TRBV9; weak D call: TRBD1 (5 bases). CDR3 length: 16 residues. CDR1 SGDLS and CDR2 YYNGEE come from the germline V gene. The V and J ends lost 3 bases and 0 bases respectively, with 10 bases between them. CDR3 bases: TGTGCCAGCAGCGAACAGGTTATCTCTGGGGCCAACGTCCTGACTTTC. This codes for CASSEQVISGANVLTF.

Comments on this clonotype: A much larger clonotype is one base distant, so this may be a read error. This sequence joins TRBV2 and TRBJ2-7; 9 bases line up with TRBD1. Germline V CDR1 and CDR2: SNHLY, FYNNEI. Trimming cost V 7 bases and J 5 bases; bases outside gene matches: 6. The CDR3 runs to 13 residues. CDR3 DNA sequence: TGTGCCAGCAAGGGACAGGGACATGACGAGCAGTACTTC. It yields the protein CASKGQGHDEQYF.

This clonotype was found a few times. The chain combines TRBV3-1 with TRBJ2-5; D possibly uses TRBD1 or TRBD2 (5 bases each). Germline-derived CDR1 and CDR2 are LGHDT and YNNKEL (reference sequence). The CDR3 is 15 amino acids. Trimming removed 1 base from V and 5 bases from J, with 14 bases in between. CDR3 in DNA: TGTGCCAGCAGCCAAGCCGGCGGCTGGGGGGAGACCCAGTACTTC. Protein product: CASSQAGGWGETQYF.

This clonotype was counted a single time. A read error is possible here, since a much larger clone lies one base away. The CDR3 coding sequence is TGTGCCAGTAGTATGGGGTCCGGACAGTCTTACGAGCAGTACTTC. It codes for CASSMGSGQSYEQYF. The chain recombines TRBV19 with TRBJ2-7; the D gene is possibly TRBD1 (6 bases). The CDR3 totals 15 residues. Per the germline V gene, CDR1 is LNHDA and CDR2 is SQIVND (reference sequence). Trimming removed 3 bases from V and 4 bases from J, with 16 bases in between.

The CDR3 sequence is CASSFRTRGGETQYF. In DNA form, the CDR3 reads TGTGCCAGCAGCTTCCGGACCCGAGGTGGAGAGACCCAGTACTTC. The gene calls are TRBV7-6 and TRBJ2-5; D remains unclear. The CDR3 runs 15 residues. Trimming shortened V by 3 bases and J by 4 bases, and 15 bases separated the two germline ends. The V gene's germline CDR1 is SGHVS and CDR2 FNYEAQ.

This chain links TRBV2 with TRBJ1-2, with 7 bases lining up with TRBD1. The germline gives CDR1 SNHLY, CDR2 FYNNEI. The CDR3 contains 16 residues. V lost 5 bases and J lost 7; bases outside the gene matches: 16. The CDR3 DNA reads TGTGCCAGCAGTTCACAGGGGATCGGGACTCTCACTGGCTACACCTTC. Protein product: CASSSQGIGTLTGYTF.

This clonotype has just a few counts. The genes are TRBV19 and TRBJ2-3, with D perhaps TRBD1 (6 bases). The CDR3 totals 14 residues. V was pared by 4 bases and J by 1 base, with 9 bases between. Germline CDR1 is LNHDA and CDR2 is SQIVND (reference sequence). The CDR3 reads CASSKGGGTDTQYF. The CDR3 region has the DNA TGTGCCAGTAGTAAAGGGGGAGGCACAGATACGCAGTATTTT. Full variable domain (outside the CDR3, taken from reference TRBV19 and TRBJ2-3): DGGITQSPKYLFRKEGQNVTLSCEQNLNHDAMYWYRQDPGQGLRLIYYSQIVNDFQKGDIAEGYSVSREKKESFPLTVTSAQKNPTAFYLCASSKGGGTDTQYFGPGTRLTVL.

This clonotype came up many times. V and J are TRBV2 and TRBJ2-2; the D is unclear. Germline loops: CDR1 SNHLY, CDR2 FYNNEI. The CDR3 length is 14 residues. With 1 base removed from V and 2 bases from J, the gap between germline ends came to 5 bases. CDR3 sequence (DNA): TGTGCCAGCAGTGAAGTGGGCAACACCGGGGAGCTGTTTTTT. The encoded protein is CASSEVGNTGELFF.

Turning to this clonotype: A much larger clone is a single base away; this may be a read error. The V call is TRBV19, the J call TRBJ2-2; no reliable D call. Looked up from germline, CDR1 is LNHDA and CDR2 is SQIVND (reference sequence). This CDR3 region has 12 residues. The V end was cut by 9 bases, the J end by 4 bases, with 9 bases between. CDR3 coding DNA: TGTGCCAGGAGACGATGCACCGGGGAGCTGTTTTTT. It specifies CARRRCTGELFF.

In its sample, this clonotype was seen many times. The genes are TRBV29-1 and TRBJ1-1; perhaps TRBD1 as D (6 bases). The CDR3 has 15 amino acids. Between the trimmed V and J ends, which lost 3 bases and 0 bases, there was a span of 14 bases. Germline V gene sequence: CDR1 SQVTM, CDR2 ANQGSEA. The CDR3 DNA is TGCAGCGTTGAGGGACACCGGGGGATGAACACTGAAGCTTTCTTT. It is translated as CSVEGHRGMNTEAFF.

This clonotype was counted only a few times. V is TRBV3-1 and J is TRBJ1-6; weak D call: TRBD1 (5 bases). Germline V lookup: CDR1 LGHDT, CDR2 YNNKEL (reference sequence). This CDR3 is 15 amino acids long. Trimming removed 4 bases from V and 7 bases from J, with 14 bases in between. The CDR3: CASSLSGTENSPLHF. The CDR3, as DNA: TGTGCCAGCAGCCTATCCGGGACGGAAAATTCACCCCTCCACTTT.

The table lists this clonotype with many counts. The V call is TRBV10-3, the J call TRBJ2-5, with D perhaps being TRBD1 or TRBD2 (5 bases each). The CDR3 runs to 13 residues. In germline, CDR1 is ENHRY, CDR2 SYGVKD. Trimming stripped 4 bases from V and 5 bases from J, with 11 bases between. The CDR3 DNA follows: TGTGCCATCAGTGGGGACCGGCGGGAGACCCAGTACTTC. Translated: CAISGDRRETQYF.

This clonotype was seen ten or more times. V gene TRBV5-8 combines with J gene TRBJ1-2; D unclear. Trimming cost V 0 bases and J 3 bases, with 9 bases left between them. The germline V gene encodes CDR1 SGHTS and CDR2 YDEGEE. The CDR3 spans 14 residues. The CDR3 coding sequence is TGTGCCAGCAGCTTGGCCGGGTCCTACTATGGCTACACCTTC. Translated, it gives CASSLAGSYYGYTF.

This clonotype was counted only a few times. The chain recombines TRBV5-6 with TRBJ2-7; D tentatively fits TRBD1 or TRBD2 (5 bases each). The CDR3 is 14 residues long. V was trimmed by 5 bases and J by 7 bases, leaving 19 bases between them. The V gene's germline CDR1 is SGHDT and CDR2 YYEEEE. In DNA form, the CDR3 reads TGTGCCAGCAGTCCGGGACGGACGGTCTTGGAGCAGTACTTC. This gives the protein CASSPGRTVLEQYF.

This clonotype was counted ten times or more. The chain has TRBV10-3 and TRBJ1-4; the match to TRBD1 covers 10 bases. The CDR3 contains 15 residues. Per the germline V gene, CDR1 is ENHRY and CDR2 is SYGVKD. J was trimmed by 5 bases and V by 2 bases; bases with no gene match: 2. CDR3 protein: CAISEPGQGNEKLFF. The CDR3 DNA is TGTGCCATCAGTGAGCCGGGACAGGGGAATGAAAAACTGTTTTTT.

This clonotype was seen at least ten times. V gene TRBV7-3 combines with J gene TRBJ2-6; 7 bases fit TRBD1. This CDR3 comprises 16 residues. CDR1 is SGHTA and CDR2 is FQGTGA in the germline V gene. V was pared by 4 bases and J by 4 bases, with 7 bases of the junction left unmatched. Here the CDR3 DNA reads TGTGCCAGCAGCTCCAGCACAGGGGCAGGGGCCAACGTCCTGACTTTC. This gives the protein CASSSSTGAGANVLTF.

The gene calls are TRBV6-6 and TRBJ1-2, with D possibly being TRBD1 (5 bases). The V end was cut by 8 bases, the J end by 8 bases, with 18 bases between. CDR1 and CDR2 (germline): MNHNY, SVGAGI (reference sequence). This CDR3 has 13 amino acids. The CDR3 DNA is TGTGCCAGCCAGGGCGCGGAGGGTGACGGCTACACCTTC. Encoded protein: CASQGAEGDGYTF.

This clonotype appeared many times. Here the CDR3 reads CATSDSTGTSNQPQHF. The CDR3 nucleotides are TGTGCCACCAGTGATTCCACAGGGACGAGCAATCAGCCCCAGCATTTT. V gene TRBV24-1 combines with J gene TRBJ1-5, with a weak D call TRBD1 (6 bases). The CDR3 is 16 amino acids. V was clipped by 2 bases and J by 1 base, with 11 bases between them. The germline V gene encodes CDR1 KGHDR and CDR2 SFDVKD.

The rearrangement joins TRBV9 to TRBJ1-2; D is possibly TRBD1 (6 bases). The CDR3 runs 15 residues. V shed 0 bases and J shed 2 bases, with 11 bases lying between them. Germline V lookup: CDR1 SGDLS, CDR2 YYNGEE. CDR3: CASSVGSGANYGYTF. The CDR3 nucleotides are TGTGCCAGCAGCGTAGGGTCAGGGGCAAACTATGGCTACACCTTC.

At least ten counts were recorded for this clonotype. The V gene is TRBV7-2, the J gene TRBJ1-1; D call uncertain. The V gene's germline CDR1 is SGHTA and CDR2 FQGNSA. The germline V and J ends were trimmed by 1 base and 0 bases, with 6 bases remaining between them. CDR3 length: 14 residues. The CDR3 is CASSLGAVNTEAFF. DNA of the CDR3: TGTGCCAGCAGCTTAGGTGCGGTGAACACTGAAGCTTTCTTT.